Presented here are 19 T cell receptor beta chains from one specimen sequenced in a study of cytomegalovirus exposure and HLA in healthy donors. The PCR used 60 Vbeta and 13 Jbeta primers. Clones were sequenced by immunoSEQ multiplex PCR, and TCRdb holds only the in-frame ones, with some missing. The data contain 100,000 to 150,000 clones, approximately 81% of them singletons. Material: PBMCs. The origin of the receptors is a male donor in good health and CMV-seronegative.

The chain carries TRBV5-1 and TRBJ2-1; 8 positions agree with TRBD2. V lost 0 bases, J lost 7 bases, and 3 bases stayed unmatched. Germline assignment: CDR1 SGHRS and CDR2 YFSETQ. This CDR3 is built from 14 residues. The CDR3 DNA follows: TGCGCCAGCAGCTTGGGCGGGGGGCCAAATGAGCAGTTCTTC. Protein: CASSLGGGPNEQFF.

The V gene is TRBV27, the J gene TRBJ1-1; 7 bases line up with TRBD1. The V gene's germline CDR1 is MNHEY and CDR2 SMNVEV (reference sequence). The length of the CDR3 is 15 residues. Trimming cost V 5 bases and J 5 bases; bases outside gene matches: 11. The CDR3 region has the DNA TGTGCCAGCAGTCTCCCGGGACAGAGAGAAACTGAAGCTTTCTTT. Amino acids: CASSLPGQRETEAFF.

The rearrangement uses TRBV19 and TRBJ2-7, with unresolved D. This CDR3 has 13 residues. V was cut by 8 bases and J by 0 bases, with 11 bases left in between. In germline, CDR1 is LNHDA, CDR2 SQIVND (reference sequence). CDR3 in amino acids: CASCDSSSYEQYF. The CDR3 nucleotides are TGTGCCAGTTGCGACTCGAGCTCCTACGAGCAGTACTTC.

The chain combines TRBV5-8 with TRBJ2-5; a possible D gene is TRBD1 (5 bases). In germline, CDR1 is SGHTS, CDR2 YDEGEE. V was shortened by 4 bases and J by 5 bases, with 12 bases between the two germline ends. This CDR3 is 13 amino acids long. The CDR3 loop reads CASSPQGGETQYF. Written as DNA, the CDR3 is TGTGCCAGCAGCCCCCAGGGTGGGGAGACCCAGTACTTC.

This clone was seen only once. This chain uses TRBV27 with TRBJ1-5; tentative D call: TRBD1 (5 bases). CDR3 length: 16 residues. V was trimmed by 8 bases and J by 1 base, leaving 18 bases between them. CDR1 is MNHEY, CDR2 SMNVEV, per germline (reference sequence). The chain's CDR3 is CASRDGAGRSNQPQHF. The CDR3, as DNA: TGTGCCAGCCGAGATGGGGCAGGAAGAAGCAATCAGCCCCAGCATTTT.

This clone occurred once. The V gene is TRBV30, the J gene TRBJ2-1, with D possibly TRBD2 on 6 matching bases. Trimming removed 0 bases at V and 3 bases at J, with 12 bases between. CDR1 GTSNPN and CDR2 SVGIG come from the germline V gene (reference sequence). The CDR3 length is 15 residues. The CDR3 DNA sequence: TGTGCCTGGAGTGTTGGGGGAGGAGGCTACAATGAGCAGTTCTTC. Translating it yields CAWSVGGGGYNEQFF.

This sequence joins TRBV19 and TRBJ2-1, with D possibly TRBD2 on 5 matching bases. CDR1 is LNHDA and CDR2 is SQIVND in the germline V gene (reference sequence). Deletions cut 9 bases from V and 10 bases from J, with 25 bases between. This CDR3 has 15 residues. DNA for the CDR3: TGTGCCAGCACAAAGGGCTCAGTAATACGGGGAGAGCAGTTCTTC. Protein: CASTKGSVIRGEQFF.

The chain carries TRBV28 and TRBJ2-1; TRBD2 agrees at 7 bases. Germline V gene sequence: CDR1 MDHEN, CDR2 SYDVKM. Trimming cost V 8 bases and J 3 bases; bases outside gene matches: 7. The CDR3 is 14 residues long. The CDR3 protein is CASVGGGVYNEQFF. In DNA form, the CDR3 reads TGTGCCAGCGTGGGGGGGGGAGTCTACAATGAGCAGTTCTTC.

The rearrangement joins TRBV7-2 to TRBJ1-2; perhaps TRBD1 as D (5 bases). CDR3 length: 18 residues. The V and J ends lost 6 bases and 8 bases respectively, with 31 bases between them. CDR1 and CDR2 (germline): SGHTA, FQGNSA. CDR3 sequence (DNA): TGTGCCAGCAGTCCCACTCGCGGGGGGGACGGACCGTATGGGGGCTACACCTTC. Protein sequence: CASSPTRGGDGPYGGYTF.

There are a few counts of this clone. V usage is TRBV2 and J usage is TRBJ1-2; weak D call: TRBD1 (5 bases). CDR3 length equals 13 residues. Trimming removed 4 bases at V and 4 bases at J, with 10 bases between. Per germline, CDR1 SNHLY and CDR2 FYNNEI. Here the CDR3 DNA reads TGTGCCAGCAGTGGACAGCCTATCTATGGCTACACCTTC. Encoded protein: CASSGQPIYGYTF.

The V and J genes are TRBV28 and TRBJ2-2, with D possibly TRBD2 on 5 matching bases. The CDR3 has 18 amino acids. Per germline, CDR1 MDHEN and CDR2 SYDVKM. Trimming stripped 5 bases from V and 6 bases from J, with 25 bases between. The CDR3 DNA reads TGTGCCAGCAGTACCTTGGGAACTACTAGACCCGGGTCCGGGGAGCTGTTTTTT. Protein: CASSTLGTTRPGSGELFF.

The V call is TRBV5-1, the J call TRBJ2-3; a weak D match, TRBD1 (6 bases). CDR1 and CDR2 (germline): SGHRS, YFSETQ. The CDR3 has 14 residues. V lost 4 bases, J lost 0 bases, and 9 bases lay in between. CDR3 DNA: TGCGCCAGCAGCCAGGGGCTAAGCACAGATACGCAGTATTTT. This gives the protein CASSQGLSTDTQYF.

This clone was observed a single time. This sequence joins TRBV5-1 and TRBJ2-2, with 10 bases identical to TRBD2. V gave up 3 bases and J gave up 3 bases; unmatched junction bases: 11. Germline V CDR1 and CDR2: SGHRS, YFSETQ. The CDR3 has 18 amino acids. The CDR3 nucleotides are TGCGCCAGCAGCTACGGACTGGCTAGCGGGAGTTACACCGGGGAGCTGTTTTTT. Amino acid sequence: CASSYGLASGSYTGELFF.

The gene calls are TRBV5-1 and TRBJ1-1; TRBD1 aligns across 7 bases. Losses at the gene ends were 0 bases for V and 0 bases for J; bases not matched to a gene: 2. The CDR3 is 15 residues long. Germline V lookup: CDR1 SGHRS, CDR2 YFSETQ. The CDR3 DNA reads TGCGCCAGCAGCTTGGGACAGGGTGTGAACACTGAAGCTTTCTTT. This codes for CASSLGQGVNTEAFF.

The genes are TRBV19 and TRBJ1-5; 9 positions match TRBD1. This CDR3 has 16 residues. Germline assignment: CDR1 LNHDA and CDR2 SQIVND (reference sequence). With 4 bases clipped from V and 6 bases from J, the junction kept 10 bases outside the gene matches. The CDR3 here is CASSTSPTGGGQPQHF. The CDR3 region has the DNA TGTGCCAGTAGTACGAGTCCGACAGGGGGAGGTCAGCCCCAGCATTTT.

This clone has a handful of counts. The CDR3 DNA is TGTGCCAGCACCCAGTGGGGCGGGAGCGGCACAGATACGCAGTATTTT. Encoded protein: CASTQWGGSGTDTQYF. This rearrangement joins TRBV18 to TRBJ2-3; TRBD2 aligns across 7 bases. The CDR3 runs to 16 residues. The germline V gene has CDR1 KGHSH and CDR2 LQKENI. The V gene end was trimmed by 8 bases and the J gene end by 1 base; junction bases not matched to a gene: 12. The whole variable domain, filled in from reference TRBV18 and TRBJ2-3, reads NAGVMQNPRHLVRRRGQEARLRCSPMKGHSHVYWYRQLPEEGLKFMVYLQKENIIDESGMPKERFSAEFPKEGPSILRIQQVVRGDSAAYFCASTQWGGSGTDTQYFGPGTRLTVL.

Regarding this clone: The junction departs from germline at one end; a sequencing error may be responsible. The chain is built from TRBV7-6 and TRBJ2-1, with a weak D call TRBD2 (5 bases). The CDR3 runs 17 residues. Germline lookup yields CDR1 SGHVS and CDR2 FNYEAQ. The DNA of the CDR3 is TGTGCCAGCAGCTTAGAGGTAGCGCAGAGCTCCTACAATGAGCAGCTCTTC. Translating gives CASSLEVAQSSYNEQLF.

The rearrangement uses TRBV7-9 and TRBJ1-2; no reliable D call. V lost 7 bases to trimming and J lost 2 bases, with 11 bases between them. The CDR3 has 13 amino acids. The germline V gene encodes CDR1 SEHNR and CDR2 FQNEAQ (reference sequence). DNA for the CDR3: TGTGCCAGCACAACGGGGTTGAACTATGGCTACACCTTC. Amino acid sequence: CASTTGLNYGYTF.

This chain connects TRBV28 to TRBJ2-2, with TRBD1 matching over 7 bases. The CDR3 consists of 14 residues. Germline V gives CDR1 MDHEN, CDR2 SYDVKM. V dropped 5 bases and J dropped 6; count of bases not matched to a gene: 6. The CDR3 reads CASSRTGWAGELFF. For the CDR3, the DNA is TGTGCCAGCAGTAGGACAGGTTGGGCCGGGGAGCTGTTTTTT.